This T cell receptor beta chain was sequenced for a study of T-cell reconstitution after alpha-beta-depleted transplantation in children. V was pared by 4 bases and J by 7 bases, with 17 bases between. CDR1 is SGHRS and CDR2 is YFSETQ in the germline V gene. This CDR3 contains 14 residues. The TCRbeta library incorporated unique molecular identifiers. TCRdb fed the PCR reads into MiXCR, producing one record per CDR3 protein. This repertoire shows approximately 390,000 distinct CDR3 sequences, under 13% found once; its top ten account for roughly 5.1%. The chain couples TRBV5-1 to TRBJ1-2; no clear D gene. This material consisted of PBMCs from the stem cell graft donor, taken from the stem cell graft. This receptor was identified in a human donor who donated a stem cell graft to a child with acute myeloid leukemia. CDR3 DNA sequence: TGCGCCAGCAGCCTCGGACTTCGGGAGGGTGGCTACACCTTC. Translating gives CASSLGLREGGYTF.